The rows below give T cell receptor beta chains drawn from one sample of a study of graft-versus-host responses after intestinal transplantation. Sequencing used immunoSEQ multiplex PCR; TCRdb keeps in-frame clones, though not all of them. Of 13,000 to 15,000 clones listed, 25% to 30% are singletons. The source material was alloreactive CD4+ T cells from a mixed lymphocyte reaction culture, sampled before intestinal transplant. These receptor sequences come from a human patient who received an intestinal transplant. Both conserved end residues are part of each CDR3. Fields, in order: D gene, J gene, V gene, clone size, CDR3 protein, CDR3 DNA. D genes are given only for firm matches. Some rows have no size entry. The others give once, few or many, or a class for an expanded clone.

D: -
J: TRBJ2-7
V: TRBV20-1
size: few
CDR3: CSAVKDYEQYF
DNA: TGCAGTGCCGTTAAAGACTACGAGCAGTACTTC

D: TRBD2
J: TRBJ2-1
V: TRBV7-3
size: -
CDR3: CASSLGLAEYNEQFF
DNA: TGTGCCAGCAGCTTAGGACTAGCGGAGTACAATGAGCAGTTCTTC

D: -
J: TRBJ2-5
V: TRBV5-1
size: -
CDR3: CASSLVETQYF
DNA: TGCGCCAGCAGCTTAGTGGAGACCCAGTACTTC

D: -
J: TRBJ2-5
V: TRBV6-1
size: -
CDR3: CASRLAQRAETQYF
DNA: TGTGCCAGCAGGCTGGCTCAACGGGCTGAGACCCAGTACTTC

D: -
J: TRBJ2-6
V: TRBV2
size: -
CDR3: CASSSRGSGANVLTF
DNA: TGTGCCAGCAGTTCTCGGGGCTCGGGGGCCAACGTCCTGACTTTC

D: -
J: TRBJ1-1
V: TRBV27
size: medium-sized
CDR3: CASTPQGRGNTEAFF
DNA: TGTGCCAGCACTCCACAGGGTAGGGGGAACACTGAAGCTTTCTTT

D: -
J: TRBJ1-2
V: TRBV5-5
size: few
CDR3: CASSAGGRLGYGYTF
DNA: TGTGCCAGCAGCGCCGGGGGCCGTTTGGGCTATGGCTACACCTTC

D: -
J: TRBJ2-3
V: TRBV29-1
size: few
CDR3: CSARTLDTQYF
DNA: TGCAGCGCCCGGACCCTAGATACGCAGTATTTT

D: -
J: TRBJ2-7
V: TRBV29-1
size: -
CDR3: CSVARGYEQYF
DNA: TGCAGCGTTGCCAGGGGCTACGAGCAGTACTTC

D: -
J: TRBJ2-4
V: TRBV7-9
size: -
CDR3: CASSLNLGNIQYF
DNA: TGTGCCAGCAGCTTAAACCTGGGGAACATTCAGTACTTC

D: TRBD1
J: TRBJ1-4
V: TRBV2
size: few
CDR3: CASRFLNRGLREKLFF
DNA: TGTGCCAGCAGGTTCCTCAACAGGGGGCTAAGAGAAAAACTGTTTTTT

D: -
J: TRBJ2-1
V: TRBV6-1
size: -
CDR3: CASSVATGYYNEQFF
DNA: TGTGCCAGCAGTGTCGCGACTGGTTACTACAATGAGCAGTTCTTC

D: TRBD2
J: TRBJ2-7
V: TRBV29-1
size: -
CDR3: CSVAERPGLTVYEQYF
DNA: TGCAGCGTTGCCGAAAGGCCGGGACTAACTGTCTACGAGCAGTACTTC

D: TRBD1
J: TRBJ2-7
V: TRBV27
size: -
CDR3: CASSKTGVYEQYF
DNA: TGTGCCAGCAGTAAGACAGGGGTGTACGAGCAGTACTTC

D: -
J: TRBJ1-3
V: TRBV9
size: few
CDR3: CASSVEGGSGNTIYF
DNA: TGTGCCAGCAGCGTAGAAGGGGGCTCTGGAAACACCATATATTTT

D: -
J: TRBJ1-5
V: TRBV4-3
size: -
CDR3: CASSHVRGAQPQHF
DNA: TGCGCCAGCAGCCACGTTCGGGGGGCTCAGCCCCAGCATTTT

D: -
J: TRBJ1-2
V: TRBV20-1
size: few
CDR3: CSAGHNYGYTF
DNA: TGCAGTGCCGGACACAACTATGGCTACACCTTC

D: -
J: TRBJ2-1
V: TRBV7-9
size: -
CDR3: CASSLGLLFYNEQFF
DNA: TGTGCCAGCAGCCTGGGACTCCTTTTCTACAATGAGCAGTTCTTC

D: TRBD1
J: TRBJ2-7
V: TRBV6-5
size: -
CDR3: CASRGQGLSYEQYF
DNA: TGTGCCAGCAGAGGACAGGGGCTTTCGTACGAGCAGTACTTC

D: -
J: TRBJ1-1
V: TRBV6-1
size: few
CDR3: CASTRNTEAFF
DNA: TGTGCCAGCACGCGGAACACTGAAGCTTTCTTT

D: TRBD2
J: TRBJ2-7
V: TRBV28
size: few
CDR3: CASSFEPGGRSDEQYF
DNA: TGTGCCAGCAGTTTTGAGCCGGGCGGGAGGTCTGACGAGCAGTACTTC

D: -
J: TRBJ1-2
V: TRBV6-1
size: few
CDR3: CASSPWGENRGYTF
DNA: TGTGCCAGCAGCCCCTGGGGGGAGAATAGAGGCTACACCTTC

D: -
J: TRBJ2-5
V: TRBV5-1
size: -
CDR3: CASNADWARGETQYF
DNA: TGCGCCAGCAACGCTGATTGGGCCCGAGGAGAGACCCAGTACTTC

D: -
J: TRBJ2-7
V: TRBV28
size: -
CDR3: CASQRGGTSYEQYF
DNA: TGTGCCAGTCAAAGGGGGGGAACCTCCTACGAGCAGTACTTC

D: TRBD2
J: TRBJ2-1
V: TRBV5-4
size: -
CDR3: CASSSGLAGLNEQFF
DNA: TGTGCCAGCAGTTCGGGACTAGCAGGTCTCAATGAGCAGTTCTTC

D: -
J: TRBJ1-2
V: TRBV6-5
size: few
CDR3: CASSKTNYGYTF
DNA: TGTGCCAGCAGTAAGACTAACTATGGCTACACCTTC

D: -
J: TRBJ2-3
V: TRBV7-2
size: -
CDR3: CASSLSPSAVDTQYF
DNA: TGTGCCAGCAGCTTATCGCCCAGCGCGGTTGATACGCAGTATTTT

D: TRBD1
J: TRBJ1-2
V: TRBV7-6
size: few
CDR3: CASSLGTGTRENYGYTF
DNA: TGTGCCAGCAGCTTAGGGACAGGGACTAGGGAAAACTATGGCTACACCTTC

D: -
J: TRBJ1-4
V: TRBV5-4
size: -
CDR3: CASSSRGIGTNEKLFF
DNA: TGTGCCAGCAGCTCCCGGGGGATTGGTACTAATGAAAAACTGTTTTTT

D: -
J: TRBJ2-7
V: TRBV2
size: few
CDR3: CASKGDYEQYF
DNA: TGTGCCTCAAAGGGGGACTACGAGCAGTACTTC

D: TRBD1
J: TRBJ2-7
V: TRBV15
size: -
CDR3: CATSMGQTYEQYF
DNA: TGTGCCACCAGCATGGGACAGACCTACGAGCAGTACTTC

D: TRBD2
J: TRBJ2-1
V: TRBV11-2
size: -
CDR3: CASSLASGTTYNEQFF
DNA: TGTGCCAGCAGCTTAGCTAGCGGGACTACCTACAATGAGCAGTTCTTC

D: -
J: TRBJ1-4
V: TRBV7-9
size: medium-sized
CDR3: CASSLMGQGNEKLFF
DNA: TGTGCCAGCAGCTTAATGGGTCAGGGAAATGAAAAACTGTTTTTT

D: -
J: TRBJ2-1
V: TRBV6-1
size: -
CDR3: CASSRRTYYNEQFF
DNA: TGTGCCAGCAGTCGACGGACTTACTACAATGAGCAGTTCTTC

D: -
J: TRBJ2-5
V: TRBV19
size: few
CDR3: CASSIDAGTQETQYF
DNA: TGTGCCAGTAGTATAGATGCCGGGACCCAAGAGACCCAGTACTTC

D: TRBD1
J: TRBJ1-3
V: TRBV6-6
size: few
CDR3: CATGRDSLGNTIYF
DNA: TGTGCCACCGGACGGGACAGCTTAGGAAACACCATATATTTT

D: TRBD1
J: TRBJ1-5
V: TRBV28
size: few
CDR3: CASRTGGGSQPQHF
DNA: TGTGCCAGCAGAACAGGGGGCGGGAGTCAGCCCCAGCATTTT

D: -
J: TRBJ1-2
V: TRBV28
size: once
CDR3: CASSLIGAGIDYGYTF
DNA: TGTGCCAGCAGTTTAATTGGGGCGGGGATCGACTATGGCTACACCTTC

D: -
J: TRBJ2-1
V: TRBV6-4
size: medium-sized
CDR3: CASSLTGVGNEQFF
DNA: TGTGCCAGCAGTTTAACGGGAGTGGGCAATGAGCAGTTCTTC